This T cell receptor beta chain emerged from a study of blood T cell repertoires in COVID-19. Study background: Samples of COVID-19 (acute and convalescent) were obtained from the United States, Italy and Spain.

The CDR3 covers 15 residues. From germline, CDR1 is LNHDA and CDR2 SQIVND (reference sequence). V gave up 7 bases and J gave up 6 bases; unmatched junction bases: 11. The data were produced by immunoSEQ multiplex PCR, yet TCRdb's version contains in-frame clones alone and is incomplete. The sample carries some 260,000 clones, approximately 90% recorded once. This chain links TRBV19 with TRBJ1-5, with 8 positions matching TRBD1. This sequence originates from a young man with active or convalescent COVID-19. The sample comprised peripheral blood. CDR3 nucleotide sequence: TGTGCCAGTAAGGGGATAGGACAGGGACCTCAGCCCCAGCATTTT. It translates to CASKGIGQGPQPQHF.